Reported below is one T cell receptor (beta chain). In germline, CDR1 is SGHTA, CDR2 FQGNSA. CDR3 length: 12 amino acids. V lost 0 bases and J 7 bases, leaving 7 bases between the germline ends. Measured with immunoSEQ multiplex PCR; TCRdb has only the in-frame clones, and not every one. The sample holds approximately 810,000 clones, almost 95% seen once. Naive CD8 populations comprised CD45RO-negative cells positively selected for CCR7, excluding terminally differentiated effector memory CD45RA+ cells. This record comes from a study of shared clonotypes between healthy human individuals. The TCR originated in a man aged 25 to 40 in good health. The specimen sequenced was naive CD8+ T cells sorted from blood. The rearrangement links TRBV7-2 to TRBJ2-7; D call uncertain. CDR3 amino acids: CASSLAWGEQYF. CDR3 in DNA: TGTGCCAGCAGCTTAGCCTGGGGAGAGCAGTACTTC.